The 25 T cell receptor beta chains presented below share a single source sample, sequenced in a study of cytomegalovirus exposure and HLA in healthy donors. Primers included in the PCR were 60 Vbeta and 13 Jbeta primers. The repertoire was sequenced with immunoSEQ multiplex PCR; TCRdb's copy has only in-frame clones and lacks some. The profile shows over 130,000 clones, 70% to 80% of them singletons. Material for sequencing was PBMCs. These TCRs come from a man aged 45 to 65 in good health and CMV-seropositive.

The V gene is TRBV6-6, the J gene TRBJ2-1, with D perhaps TRBD2 (6 bases). The CDR3 covers 15 residues. Germline lookup yields CDR1 MNHNY and CDR2 SVGAGI (reference sequence). The V gene lost 6 bases and the J gene lost 9 bases, with 21 bases spanning the gap. This chain's CDR3 is CASSYVSTGDGEQFF. The CDR3 nucleotides are TGTGCCAGCAGCTACGTTTCGACGGGAGACGGTGAGCAGTTCTTC.

V usage is TRBV11-2 and J usage is TRBJ2-1; 9 bases are a match to TRBD2. V shed 4 bases, J shed 0 bases, and the junction held 4 bases outside the gene matches. The CDR3 is made up of 16 amino acids. Germline CDR1 reads SGHAT; CDR2 reads FQNNGV. The CDR3, as DNA: TGTGCCAGCAGCTATCTTAGCGGGAGCTCCTACAATGAGCAGTTCTTC. This codes for CASSYLSGSSYNEQFF. Looking up the rest from reference TRBV11-2 and TRBJ2-1 gives the full variable domain: EAGVAQSPRYKIIEKRQSVAFWCNPISGHATLYWYQQILGQGPKLLIQFQNNGVVDDSQLPKDRFSAERLKGVDSTLKIQPAKLEDSAVYLCASSYLSGSSYNEQFFGPGTRLTVL.

J is TRBJ2-1 and V is TRBV18; 10 bases are a match to TRBD2. CDR1 and CDR2 from the germline V gene are KGHSH and LQKENI. V lost 2 bases to trimming and J lost 9 bases; unmatched junction nucleotides: 10. CDR3 length: 16 residues. CDR3 nucleotide sequence: TGTGCCAGCTCACCAATGCTAGCGGGAGTAGAGGGTGAGCAGTTCTTC. Amino acids: CASSPMLAGVEGEQFF.

This clone showed up just a few times. The chain is built from TRBV25-1 and TRBJ2-3; D is perhaps TRBD1 (6 bases). With 6 bases removed from V and 2 bases from J, the gap between germline ends came to 18 bases. In germline, CDR1 is MGHDK, CDR2 SYGVNS. This CDR3 has 16 amino acids. In DNA form, the CDR3 reads TGTGCCAGCAGGGGGGACGAGGGACACTCCACAGATACGCAGTATTTT. Its protein is CASRGDEGHSTDTQYF.

In its sample, this clone was seen a few times. The gene calls are TRBV19 and TRBJ1-5; D remains unclear. Germline values: CDR1 LNHDA, CDR2 SQIVND (reference sequence). The CDR3 extends over 11 amino acids. Trimming took off 10 bases at V and 11 bases at J, with 15 bases between the two ends. Here the CDR3 DNA reads TGTGCCACCGAATCGAGCACCGCCCAGCATTTT. It is translated as CATESSTAQHF.

V gene TRBV13 combines with J gene TRBJ2-4; 12 bases align to TRBD1. Germline V CDR1 and CDR2: PRHDT, FYEKMQ (reference sequence). The CDR3 spans 17 residues. V shed 5 bases, J shed 7 bases, and the junction held 12 bases outside the gene matches. The CDR3 spells CASSPGQGAAEGNIQYF. The CDR3 nucleotides read TGTGCCAGCAGCCCGGGACAGGGGGCGGCGGAGGGTAACATTCAGTACTTC.

V gene TRBV7-6 combines with J gene TRBJ2-2; perhaps TRBD1 as D (5 bases). Germline V gene lookup returns CDR1 SGHVS and CDR2 FNYEAQ. V lost 5 bases, J lost 0 bases, and 16 bases lay in between. The CDR3 sequence is 17 residues long. DNA of the CDR3: TGTGCCAGCAGCCAAAGTTATGGGGCCGCGAACACCGGGGAGCTGTTTTTT. Protein sequence: CASSQSYGAANTGELFF.

In DNA form, the CDR3 reads TGTGCCAGCAGCTTAGATTCCCGGGACTCCTACAATGAGCAGTTCTTC. Protein sequence: CASSLDSRDSYNEQFF. V usage is TRBV11-2 and J usage is TRBJ2-1; weak D call: TRBD2 (5 bases). Trimming removed 0 bases from V and 0 bases from J, with 9 bases in between. This CDR3 has 16 amino acids. Germline assignment: CDR1 SGHAT and CDR2 FQNNGV.

The chain has TRBV7-9 and TRBJ1-2, with a weak D call TRBD1 (5 bases). The CDR3 covers 16 residues. Trimming shortened V by 5 bases and J by 2 bases, and 18 bases separated the two germline ends. Germline V CDR1 and CDR2: SEHNR, FQNEAQ (reference sequence). The DNA of the CDR3 is TGTGCCAGCAGCCCAAGGCTGGGACGGGGGAACTATGGCTACACCTTC. It translates to CASSPRLGRGNYGYTF.

The chain uses TRBV28 and TRBJ1-5; the match to TRBD1 covers 7 bases. There are 16 residues in the CDR3. CDR1 is MDHEN and CDR2 is SYDVKM in the germline V gene. J lost 0 bases, V lost 8 bases, and 10 bases had no gene match. CDR3 sequence reads: CASPPRQGDSNQPQHF. CDR3 DNA sequence: TGTGCCAGCCCCCCCCGGCAGGGGGATAGCAATCAGCCCCAGCATTTT.

V gene TRBV4-1 combines with J gene TRBJ2-7, with TRBD1 as a possible D gene (6 bases). The CDR3 contains 15 residues. Trimming pared 1 base from V and 3 bases from J, leaving 13 bases between. Germline CDR1 MGHRA, CDR2 YSYEKL. The CDR3 bases are TGCGCCAGCAGCCAAGCGCACAGGGCTGTCTACGAGCAGTACTTC. Amino acid sequence: CASSQAHRAVYEQYF.

This chain uses TRBV25-1 with TRBJ1-1; 8 bases line up with TRBD1. The ends lost 3 bases at V and 3 bases at J; junction bases unmatched: 6. The V gene's germline CDR1 is MGHDK and CDR2 SYGVNS. CDR3 length equals 15 residues. The CDR3 protein is CASSDINRGDTEAFF. The CDR3, as DNA: TGTGCCAGCAGTGATATAAACAGGGGGGACACTGAAGCTTTCTTT.

The chain carries TRBV13 and TRBJ2-7; 11 bases fit TRBD2. V lost 5 bases to trimming and J lost 5 bases; unmatched junction nucleotides: 5. The CDR3 runs to 14 residues. From germline, CDR1 is PRHDT and CDR2 FYEKMQ (reference sequence). CDR3 sequence: CASSRLAGIDEQYF. CDR3 nucleotide sequence: TGTGCCAGCAGCCGACTAGCGGGAATCGACGAGCAGTACTTC.

This clone has just one count. J is TRBJ1-3 and V is TRBV5-1, with 7 bases fitting TRBD1. The CDR3 contains 16 residues. Trimming cost V 3 bases and J 1 base; bases outside gene matches: 7. Germline values: CDR1 SGHRS, CDR2 YFSETQ. Here the CDR3 DNA reads TGCGCCAGCAGCTCAACAGGGGTTCGGTCTGGAAACACCATATATTTT. Translating it yields CASSSTGVRSGNTIYF.

This clone was counted once. CDR3 in amino acids: CASSLRVTDTQYF. CDR3 in DNA: TGTGCCAGCAGCTTACGCGTCACAGATACGCAGTATTTT. The chain links TRBV11-3 to TRBJ2-3, with D unresolved. V lost 2 bases and J lost 2, with 5 bases in between. Germline values: CDR1 SGHNT, CDR2 YENEEA. This CDR3 contains 13 residues.

The chain uses TRBV11-2 and TRBJ2-2, with D hard to call. Per germline, CDR1 SGHAT and CDR2 FQNNGV. Deletions cut 5 bases from V and 11 bases from J, with 15 bases between. CDR3 size: 13 residues. The CDR3 reads CASSPPWADELFF. Written as DNA, the CDR3 is TGTGCCAGCAGCCCTCCGTGGGCAGACGAGCTGTTTTTT.

The CDR3 loop is CASRSSGSSNIQYF. CDR3 bases: TGTGCCAGCAGATCTAGCGGGAGCTCGAACATTCAGTACTTC. The chain couples TRBV2 to TRBJ2-4, with 10 bases that match TRBD2. Looked up from germline, CDR1 is SNHLY and CDR2 is FYNNEI. V lost 6 bases to trimming and J lost 7 bases; unmatched junction nucleotides: 6. This CDR3 region has 14 residues.

V gene TRBV4-1 combines with J gene TRBJ1-1; 7 bases are a match to TRBD1. Germline trimming cut 4 bases from V and 1 base from J; bases unmatched to any gene: 3. Per the germline V gene, CDR1 is MGHRA and CDR2 is YSYEKL. The CDR3 is made up of 14 amino acids. CDR3 nucleotide sequence: TGCGCCAGCAGCCGAGGGACAGCGAACACTGAAGCTTTCTTT. It translates to CASSRGTANTEAFF.

Only one count was recorded for this clone. The V call is TRBV7-9, the J call TRBJ2-1, with a possible D match to TRBD2 (5 bases). CDR1 is SEHNR, CDR2 FQNEAQ, per germline (reference sequence). Trimming removed 1 base at V and 1 base at J, with 14 bases between. The CDR3 is made up of 17 amino acids. The CDR3 is CASSLGVSGRSYNEQFF. CDR3 nucleotide sequence: TGTGCCAGCAGCTTAGGGGTGTCGGGGAGATCCTACAATGAGCAGTTCTTC.

Details on this clone: One junction end disagrees with the germline gene, perhaps due to a read error. The chain carries TRBV2 and TRBJ1-5; weak D call: TRBD1 (6 bases). In germline, CDR1 is SNHLY, CDR2 FYNNEI. This CDR3 spans 12 amino acids. In DNA, the CDR3 is TGTGCCAGCGGCAGGGGCGATCAGCTCCAGCATTTT. Translated: CASGRGDQLQHF.

This rearrangement joins TRBV5-1 to TRBJ2-7; TRBD2 matches at 10 bases. Germline lookup yields CDR1 SGHRS and CDR2 YFSETQ. V was clipped by 4 bases and J by 2 bases; unmatched bases: 6. The CDR3 runs to 15 residues. CDR3 loop: CASSPRTSGAYEQYF. In DNA, the CDR3 is TGCGCCAGCAGCCCCCGGACTAGCGGTGCCTACGAGCAGTACTTC.

The chain employs TRBV19 and TRBJ1-5, with D maybe TRBD1 (5 bases). Trimming pared 7 bases from V and 1 base from J, leaving 17 bases between. Per the germline V gene, CDR1 is LNHDA and CDR2 is SQIVND (reference sequence). CDR3 size: 16 residues. This CDR3 is CASTRWGVRSNQPQHF. The DNA of the CDR3 is TGTGCCAGTACCCGGTGGGGGGTACGCAGCAATCAGCCCCAGCATTTT. Filled out from reference TRBV19 and TRBJ1-5, the complete variable domain reads DGGITQSPKYLFRKEGQNVTLSCEQNLNHDAMYWYRQDPGQGLRLIYYSQIVNDFQKGDIAEGYSVSREKKESFPLTVTSAQKNPTAFYLCASTRWGVRSNQPQHFGDGTRLSIL.

The rearrangement uses TRBV2 and TRBJ1-5; no reliable D call. The germline gives CDR1 SNHLY, CDR2 FYNNEI. The CDR3 loop spans 14 amino acids. Deletions cut 1 base from V and 2 bases from J, with 6 bases between. The CDR3 loop is CASSEVGGNQPQHF. The CDR3 DNA follows: TGTGCCAGCAGTGAAGTTGGAGGCAATCAGCCCCAGCATTTT.

The chain carries TRBV5-1 and TRBJ2-7, with D hard to call. V lost 0 bases, J lost 6 bases, and 13 bases lay in between. Per germline, CDR1 SGHRS and CDR2 YFSETQ. This CDR3 comprises 14 residues. CDR3 sequence reads: CASSLGAPPIEQYF. CDR3 DNA: TGCGCCAGCAGCTTGGGGGCGCCGCCGATCGAGCAGTACTTC.

The chain links TRBV28 to TRBJ1-1, with D uncertain. The V gene's germline CDR1 is MDHEN and CDR2 SYDVKM. Trimming took off 3 bases at V and 0 bases at J, with 8 bases between the two ends. The CDR3 sequence is 14 residues long. Written as DNA, the CDR3 is TGTGCCAGCAGTTTGTATGGAGTGAACACTGAAGCTTTCTTT. Translated: CASSLYGVNTEAFF.